The next 11 T cell receptor beta chains were all read from a single sample in a study of T cell responses to AZD1222 COVID-19 vaccine. Repertoires were generated with immunoSEQ multiplex PCR, while TCRdb's copy carries only in-frame clones and drops some. The repertoire holds roughly 120,000 clones, with 81% as singletons. The material was peripheral blood, obtained on day 0 of AZD1222 vaccination. The source of these receptors is an adult in good health.

This chain links TRBV6-6 with TRBJ2-7, with unresolved D. V lost 1 base to trimming and J lost 5 bases, with 6 bases between them. Germline V gene sequence: CDR1 MNHNY, CDR2 SVGAGI (reference sequence). The CDR3 is made up of 12 amino acids. CDR3 in DNA: TGTGCCAGCAGTTACTTACGTGACGAGCAGTACTTC. This encodes CASSYLRDEQYF.

This clone was seen once. The chain links TRBV19 to TRBJ2-7, with D possibly TRBD1 on 6 matching bases. The length of the CDR3 is 14 residues. CDR1 is LNHDA, CDR2 SQIVND, per germline (reference sequence). V was cut by 3 bases and J by 5 bases, with 14 bases left in between. In DNA, the CDR3 is TGTGCCAGTAGTATCGCCAGGGGACCCCACGAGCAGTACTTC. Translated: CASSIARGPHEQYF.

This clone was seen more than once but under ten times. V is TRBV10-1 and J is TRBJ2-3; the D gene is possibly TRBD2 (5 bases). Germline V gene lookup returns CDR1 WNHNN and CDR2 SYGVQD (reference sequence). V was trimmed by 4 bases and J by 3 bases, leaving 8 bases between them. This CDR3 is built from 13 residues. CDR3 sequence (DNA): TGCGCCAGCAGTGCCGGGATGACAGATACGCAGTATTTT. It specifies CASSAGMTDTQYF.

V gene TRBV7-9 combines with J gene TRBJ2-5; 8 nucleotides agree with TRBD2. Looked up from germline, CDR1 is SEHNR and CDR2 is FQNEAQ (reference sequence). The CDR3 loop spans 14 amino acids. The V and J ends lost 2 bases and 2 bases, in that order; junction bases with no gene match: 1. The CDR3 coding sequence is TGTGCCAGCAGCTTAACTAGCGGACAAGAGACCCAGTACTTC. It specifies CASSLTSGQETQYF.

CDR3: CATHRDMNTEAFF. Written as DNA, the CDR3 is TGTGCCACCCACAGGGACATGAACACTGAAGCTTTCTTT. The rearrangement uses TRBV5-4 and TRBJ1-1, with D tentatively TRBD1 (6 bases). The CDR3 totals 13 residues. Germline V gene data show CDR1 as SGHNT and CDR2 as YYREEE (reference sequence). The germline V and J ends were trimmed by 9 bases and 0 bases, with 12 bases remaining between them.

The chain recombines TRBV27 with TRBJ2-6, with D maybe TRBD1 (6 bases). The CDR3 is 17 residues long. Trimming left V 0 bases short and J 1 base short, with 10 bases between. Germline CDR1 reads MNHEY; CDR2 reads SMNVEV (reference sequence). CDR3 nucleotides: TGTGCCAGCAGTTTATCCCCCAGGGGTTCTGGGGCCAACGTCCTGACTTTC. Encoded protein: CASSLSPRGSGANVLTF.

V gene TRBV6-5 combines with J gene TRBJ1-1, with TRBD1 matching over 7 bases. V gave up 5 bases and J gave up 4 bases; unmatched junction bases: 4. Germline CDR1 is MNHEY and CDR2 is SVGAGI. The CDR3 totals 13 residues. CDR3 coding DNA: TGTGCCAGCAGTCGACAGGGCGGCACTGAAGCTTTCTTT. Translating gives CASSRQGGTEAFF.

The V and J genes are TRBV6-5 and TRBJ1-3, with no clear D. Germline values: CDR1 MNHEY, CDR2 SVGAGI. The CDR3 covers 15 residues. The V end lost 0 bases, the J end lost 3 bases, and 9 bases lay between the germline ends. CDR3 DNA sequence: TGTGCCAGCAGTTACTCGACATCCCGTGGAAACACCATATATTTT. Amino acids: CASSYSTSRGNTIYF.

The rearrangement links TRBV19 to TRBJ1-2; 8 bases are shared with TRBD1. Trimming took 5 bases from V and 4 from J; bases not matched to a gene: 12. This CDR3 comprises 16 residues. Germline V gene lookup returns CDR1 LNHDA and CDR2 SQIVND (reference sequence). As DNA, the CDR3 is TGTGCCAGTAGTCCAACCGGGACAGGATCCGTCTATGGCTACACCTTC. It is translated as CASSPTGTGSVYGYTF.

This clone was counted between two and nine times. The chain combines TRBV19 with TRBJ1-1; D unclear. V was shortened by 2 bases and J by 11 bases, with 15 bases between the two germline ends. Germline V gives CDR1 LNHDA, CDR2 SQIVND (reference sequence). This CDR3 has 13 amino acids. The CDR3, as DNA: TGTGCCAGTAGTATATCAGGAAGACGGGATGCTTTCTTT. Its translation is CASSISGRRDAFF.

In its sample, this clone was seen a few times. The V call is TRBV6-2 or TRBV6-3, the J call TRBJ2-1, with 12 bases matching TRBD2. V lost 5 bases to trimming and J lost 10 bases; unmatched junction nucleotides: 12. The CDR3 spans 16 residues. Germline loops: CDR1 MNHEY, CDR2 SVGEGT. CDR3 DNA sequence: TGTGCCAGCAGTGGGTCGACTAGCGGGAGCTACAGAGAGCAGTTCTTC. Translation: CASSGSTSGSYREQFF.